A selection of T cell receptor beta chains follows, all from one sample in a study of CD8 T cells in Susac syndrome. TCRdb used MiXCR to reprocess the immunoSEQ multiplex PCR reads, holding one entry per CDR3 protein. The top ten clones hold 0.11% of a sample with some 300,000 distinct CDR3 sequences, roughly 84% of them seen once. Sample: CD8+ T cells from PBMCs. These receptors were collected from a human donor with multiple sclerosis. The CDR3 runs from the conserved cysteine through the conserved F or W. D genes are given only for firm matches. Not all rows give a size; the values are once, few, many and, for expanded clones, a class.

>TRBV24-1|NA|TRBJ1-5|NA
TGTGCCACCCGCAGGGATGAAAATCAGCCCCAGCATTTT
CATRRDENQPQHF
>TRBV5-6|TRBD1|TRBJ1-5|NA
TGTGCCAGCAGCTTGGCGACAGGGGGCAATCAGCCCCAGCATTTT
CASSLATGGNQPQHF
>TRBV27|TRBD1|TRBJ1-2|NA
TGTGCCAGCAGAGATAGGACAGGCAGTGTCTATGGCTACACCTTC
CASRDRTGSVYGYTF
>TRBV6-1|TRBD1|TRBJ2-7|NA
TGTGCCAGCAGTGAAGGCGAGTCAGGGGGCTACGAGCAGTACTTC
CASSEGESGGYEQYF
>TRBV5-1|TRBD2|TRBJ2-1|NA
TGCGCCAGCAGTCCACTCATAGCGGGAGGAGCAGGCAATGAGCAGTTCTTC
CASSPLIAGGAGNEQFF
>TRBV27|NA|TRBJ2-1|NA
TGTGCCAGCAGGAGTAAGGCGGACCGTCAGGCCTACAATGAGCAGTTCTTC
CASRSKADRQAYNEQFF
>TRBV6-1|TRBD1|TRBJ2-5|few
TGTGCCTTCCCCAGGGGGTCGGAAGAGACCCAGTACTTC
CAFPRGSEETQYF
>TRBV27|TRBD2|TRBJ2-1|NA
TGTGCCAGCAGTTTAGGCGGGAGGTTGTACAATGAGCAGTTCTTC
CASSLGGRLYNEQFF
>TRBV7-2|NA|TRBJ2-7|NA
TGTGCCAGCAGTTTACGATCCCAATCCTACGAGCAGTACTTC
CASSLRSQSYEQYF
>TRBV29-1|NA|TRBJ2-1|NA
TGCAGCGTTGTCTATTACAATGAGCAGTTCTTC
CSVVYYNEQFF
>TRBV20-1|NA|TRBJ2-7|NA
TGCAGTGCCAACCTCATTGGCGGGTGGACCTACGAGCAGTACTTC
CSANLIGGWTYEQYF
>TRBV6-2/TRBV6-3|NA|TRBJ1-1|NA
TGTGCCAGCAGTTACGGACAGACGGAAGCTTTCTTT
CASSYGQTEAFF
>TRBV7-3|NA|TRBJ2-1|NA
TGTGCCAGCAGCTTAACGGGCGGCTCCCCCCCAATGGATGAGCAGTTCTTC
CASSLTGGSPPMDEQFF
>TRBV6-1|TRBD2|TRBJ2-3|NA
TGTGCCAGCACCCTGAACTGGGCTGAACTAGCGGGTGACACAGATACGCAGTATTTT
CASTLNWAELAGDTDTQYF
>TRBV27|TRBD1|TRBJ1-2|NA
TGTGCCAGCAGTTTACTGGGACAGGGCGGCTACACCTTC
CASSLLGQGGYTF
>TRBV11-2|NA|TRBJ2-4|NA
TGTGCCAGCAGCTTAGATGCCTCCGGAGCTAAAAACATTCAGTACTTC
CASSLDASGAKNIQYF
>TRBV21-1|NA|TRBJ2-7|NA
TGTGCCAGCAGCAAAGCTACGGACTACGAGCAGTACTTC
CASSKATDYEQYF
>TRBV27|NA|TRBJ2-1|NA
TGTGCCAGCAGTTTCGCGCGCCGGGACCCCTCCTACAATGAGCAGTTCTTC
CASSFARRDPSYNEQFF
>TRBV20-1|NA|TRBJ1-2|NA
TGCAGTGCGAGACCCCCACTACAGATATGGGACTATGGCTACACCTTC
CSARPPLQIWDYGYTF
>TRBV4-1|NA|TRBJ2-7|NA
TGCGCCAGCAGCCCCTCCCTAAGCGGCGAGCAGTACTTC
CASSPSLSGEQYF
>TRBV20-1|NA|TRBJ2-1|once
TGCAGTGCTAGAGGGGCAGCCTCCTACAATGAGCAGTTCTTC
CSARGAASYNEQFF
>TRBV9|NA|TRBJ2-1|NA
TGTGCCAGCAGCCTAGATCCTAGCCCCTACAATGAGCAGTTCTTC
CASSLDPSPYNEQFF
>TRBV28|NA|TRBJ2-1|NA
TGTGCCAGCAGTTTTCTAGCGAGCTACAATGAGCAGTTCTTC
CASSFLASYNEQFF
>TRBV7-9|NA|TRBJ2-7|once
TGTGCCAGCAGCTCGACTAATTGGGCCGACTACGAGCAGTACTTC
CASSSTNWADYEQYF
>TRBV6-1|NA|TRBJ2-1|NA
TGTGCCAGCACTCCAGCGGAGGGAAATGAGCAGTTCTTC
CASTPAEGNEQFF
>TRBV18|TRBD2|TRBJ2-2|NA
TGTGCCAGCTCGGCGGGACTAGCGGGAGTCGGCACCGGGGAGCTGTTTTTT
CASSAGLAGVGTGELFF
>TRBV24-1|NA|TRBJ2-1|NA
TGTGCCATCTCGACAGGCTCCTTATACAATGAGCAGTTCTTC
CAISTGSLYNEQFF
>TRBV5-5|TRBD2|TRBJ2-7|NA
TGTGCCAGCAGCAGTGGGACTAGCGGGTTGGAAGAGCAGTACTTC
CASSSGTSGLEEQYF
>TRBV5-1|NA|TRBJ2-2|NA
TGCGCCAGCAGCTTACAATTGCAGAACACCGGGGAGCTGTTTTTT
CASSLQLQNTGELFF
>TRBV7-9|TRBD1|TRBJ1-2|NA
TGTGCCAGCAGCTTAGGAACAGGGGCGATTTATGGCTACACCTTC
CASSLGTGAIYGYTF